The clone carrying this TCR beta chain appeared a few times. Its cognate antigen is unknown. Sequenced by immunoSEQ multiplex PCR; TCRdb stores in-frame clones only, minus some. The sample shows about 73,000 clones, about four fifths of them seen only once. There are 16 residues in the CDR3. Germline lookup yields CDR1 SGHRS and CDR2 YFSETQ. The J segment lost 5 bases and the V segment lost 1 base, leaving 9 bases of the junction unmatched. This sample was taken from a study of T cell repertoires and HLA-DP antigens. Study at large: Sorted CD137+CD4+ samples averaged approximately 230 ng DNA; pre-culture CD4+ samples, 950 to 1,500 ng.

Sequencing was carried out using CD4+ T cells from PBMCs. The chain carries TRBV5-1 and TRBJ2-5; TRBD2 matches 9 bases. This sequence originates from a man between 60 and 70 years old in good health and CMV-seronegative. CDR3 residues: CASSLHPSGDGETQYF. As DNA, the CDR3 is TGCGCCAGCAGCTTGCATCCTAGCGGGGATGGGGAGACCCAGTACTTC.